This entry lists 24 T cell receptor beta chains sequenced from one sample in a study of T-cell reconstitution after alpha-beta-depleted transplantation in children. Researchers prepared the TCRbeta library using unique molecular identifiers, the study reports. MiXCR, applied by TCRdb to the PCR reads, yields one record per CDR3 protein. The repertoire holds about 280,000 distinct CDR3 sequences, with roughly 12% as singletons. Sequenced here: peripheral blood, sampled 180 days after TCRalphabeta/CD19-depleted stem cell transplant. These receptors all come from a male patient between 2 and 9 years old who had a stem cell transplant for chronic granulomatous disease, so the T cells may come from the graft donor.

About this clonotype: A much larger clone sits a single nucleotide away, making a read error possible. The rearrangement uses TRBV12-3 or TRBV12-4 and TRBJ1-1; a weak D match, TRBD1 (5 bases). The length of the CDR3 is 13 residues. The V and J ends lost 2 bases and 4 bases respectively, with 8 bases between them. The CDR3 region is CASSLWGGTEAFF. In DNA form, the CDR3 reads TGTGCCAGCAGTTTATGGGGGGGCACTGAAGCTTTCTTT.

In this sample, this clonotype turned up many times. The V and J genes are TRBV20-1 and TRBJ2-2; D not certain. V was cut by 0 bases and J by 3 bases, with 8 bases left in between. Germline lookup yields CDR1 DFQATT and CDR2 SNEGSKA (reference sequence). The CDR3 runs to 14 residues. For the CDR3, the DNA is TGCAGTGCTAGAGACCCCGTTTACACCGGGGAGCTGTTTTTT. Protein product: CSARDPVYTGELFF.

This clonotype was detected ten times or more. This CDR3 is CASSQADQYQETQYF. Here the CDR3 DNA reads TGTGCCAGCAGCCAAGCGGATCAATACCAAGAGACCCAGTACTTC. This chain connects TRBV4-2 to TRBJ2-5; D gene unclear. This CDR3 comprises 15 residues. Germline loops: CDR1 LGHNA, CDR2 YNFKEQ. Trimming stripped 1 base from V and 0 bases from J, with 9 bases between.

The chain carries TRBV6-2 or TRBV6-3 and TRBJ2-7; 12 bases match TRBD2. The CDR3 extends over 18 amino acids. CDR1 MNHEY and CDR2 SVGEGT come from the germline V gene. After removal of 6 bases from V and 2 bases from J, the junction contained 14 bases not matched to a gene. The CDR3 coding sequence is TGTGCCAGCAGCGAACCTCCTGGACTAGCGGGACAGCCCTACGAGCAGTACTTC. It specifies CASSEPPGLAGQPYEQYF.

This clonotype came up many times. The chain carries TRBV7-9 and TRBJ2-6; D ambiguous. CDR1 and CDR2 (germline): SEHNR, FQNEAQ (reference sequence). The CDR3 runs 14 residues. Trimming shortened V by 4 bases and J by 0 bases, and 4 bases separated the two germline ends. The CDR3 reads CASSYPSGANVLTF. DNA of the CDR3: TGTGCCAGCAGCTACCCCTCTGGGGCCAACGTCCTGACTTTC.

The chain carries TRBV2 and TRBJ2-3; D perhaps matches TRBD2 (5 bases). The CDR3 covers 15 residues. Germline V lookup: CDR1 SNHLY, CDR2 FYNNEI. V lost 11 bases, J lost 4 bases, and 22 bases lay in between. The CDR3 DNA reads as TGTGCCCTCGAGGTACAGCGGAGTAGCCCAGATACGCAGTATTTT. The encoded protein is CALEVQRSSPDTQYF.

This clonotype was recorded many times. The chain has TRBV6-1 and TRBJ2-1; the match to TRBD2 covers 11 bases. The CDR3 consists of 18 residues. Trimming removed 5 bases from V and 0 bases from J; junction bases left unmatched: 9. CDR1 and CDR2 (germline): MNHNS, SASEGT. The CDR3 region is CASSPLAGGLSSYNEQFF. Here the CDR3 DNA reads TGTGCCAGCAGTCCCCTAGCGGGGGGATTAAGCTCCTACAATGAGCAGTTCTTC.

This clonotype was recorded a few times. The V gene is TRBV7-2, the J gene TRBJ2-3; D unclear. In germline, CDR1 is SGHTA, CDR2 FQGNSA. Trimming took 5 bases from V and 10 from J, leaving 19 bases between them. This CDR3 spans 14 amino acids. CDR3 sequence (DNA): TGTGCCAGCAGCAACGGCCAAAGCCCGATGGCGCAGTATTTT. It is translated as CASSNGQSPMAQYF.

This clonotype was seen many times. This chain uses TRBV7-2 with TRBJ2-5, with 7 bases fitting TRBD2. The CDR3 has 14 residues. The junction had 6 bases not matched to a gene; V was cut back by 7 bases and J by 1 base. Germline loops: CDR1 SGHTA, CDR2 FQGNSA. As DNA, the CDR3 is TGTGCCAGCAACCTGGGACTACTCCAAGAGACCCAGTACTTC. It specifies CASNLGLLQETQYF.

This clonotype was detected ten times or more. V is TRBV7-2 and J is TRBJ2-2; 7 bases are a match to TRBD1. Looked up from germline, CDR1 is SGHTA and CDR2 is FQGNSA. J lost 7 bases, V lost 5 bases, and 7 bases had no gene match. This CDR3 region has 14 residues. This CDR3 reads CASSRQQGIGELFF. The DNA of the CDR3 is TGTGCCAGCAGCCGACAACAGGGGATCGGGGAGCTGTTTTTT.

This clonotype was counted ten times or more. This chain's CDR3 is CASRASVRTSYNEQFF. The CDR3 nucleotides are TGTGCCAGCAGGGCTTCCGTGCGGACCTCCTACAATGAGCAGTTCTTC. V gene TRBV2 combines with J gene TRBJ2-1; D unresolved. V was pared by 6 bases and J by 0 bases, with 15 bases between. CDR3 length: 16 residues. Germline V gene lookup returns CDR1 SNHLY and CDR2 FYNNEI.

This clonotype was picked up many times. V is TRBV11-2 and J is TRBJ2-7; D not certain. The CDR3 spans 13 residues. V was shortened by 2 bases and J by 2 bases, with 7 bases between the two germline ends. Germline V gives CDR1 SGHAT, CDR2 FQNNGV. Here the CDR3 DNA reads TGTGCCAGCAGCTTACCACAGCCCTACGAGCAGTACTTC. Its translation is CASSLPQPYEQYF.

In this sample, this clonotype turned up many times. The J gene is TRBJ2-7, the V gene TRBV12-5, with a weak D call TRBD1 (6 bases). In germline, CDR1 is LGHNT, CDR2 FRNRAP. Trimming took off 4 bases at V and 1 base at J, with 14 bases between the two ends. The CDR3 totals 15 residues. The CDR3: CASGSGRGPSYEQYF. DNA for the CDR3: TGTGCTAGTGGTTCGGGCAGGGGCCCATCCTACGAGCAGTACTTC.

Only a few counts were recorded for this clonotype. The chain links TRBV2 to TRBJ1-5, with 7 nucleotides matching TRBD1. V lost 3 bases to trimming and J lost 4 bases; unmatched junction nucleotides: 15. This CDR3 region has 18 residues. Germline V gene data show CDR1 as SNHLY and CDR2 as FYNNEI. CDR3 loop: CASSDPPGQASENQPQHF. DNA of the CDR3: TGTGCCAGCAGTGACCCGCCAGGACAGGCCTCAGAAAATCAGCCCCAGCATTTT.

This clonotype was seen repeatedly, ten times or more. The rearrangement links TRBV5-5 to TRBJ2-3; TRBD1 matches at 12 bases. Germline V gene lookup returns CDR1 SGHKS and CDR2 YYEKEE (reference sequence). The ends lost 4 bases at V and 5 bases at J; junction bases unmatched: 5. The CDR3 sequence is 15 residues long. CDR3 sequence: CASSLGTGGLDTQYF. CDR3 DNA sequence: TGTGCCAGCAGCCTCGGGACAGGGGGCTTAGATACGCAGTATTTT. The entire variable domain, with the rest obtained from reference TRBV5-5 and TRBJ2-3, is as follows: DAGVTQSPTHLIKTRGQQVTLRCSPISGHKSVSWYQQVLGQGPQFIFQYYEKEERGRGNFPDRFSARQFPNYSSELNVNALLLGDSALYLCASSLGTGGLDTQYFGPGTRLTVL.

This clonotype was seen ten or more times. The chain links TRBV7-8 to TRBJ2-1; D is perhaps TRBD2 (8 bases). This CDR3 is built from 20 residues. The germline V gene has CDR1 SGHVS and CDR2 FQNEAQ. The V end lost 0 bases, the J end lost 9 bases, and 30 bases lay between the germline ends. The CDR3 sequence: CASSLAWGGLTSARGGEQFF. CDR3 DNA sequence: TGTGCCAGCAGCTTAGCCTGGGGTGGGCTGACTAGCGCCAGGGGGGGTGAGCAGTTCTTC.

To note about this clonotype: This may be a read error: a much more frequent sequence differs by one nucleotide. The rearrangement uses TRBV6-5 and TRBJ2-7; D might be TRBD1 (6 bases). The V gene's germline CDR1 is MNHEY and CDR2 SVGAGI. This CDR3 has 15 amino acids. The CDR3 region has the DNA TGTGCCATCAGTTACTCCCCAGGGGTATCCCACGAGCAGTACTTC. As protein: CAISYSPGVSHEQYF.

This clonotype occurred many times. The chain uses TRBV12-3 or TRBV12-4 and TRBJ1-5; D uncertain. V lost 3 bases to trimming and J lost 3 bases, with 12 bases between them. CDR3 size: 15 residues. The CDR3 loop reads CASSLELGLNQPQHF. CDR3 nucleotides: TGTGCCAGCAGTTTGGAACTGGGCCTCAATCAGCCCCAGCATTTT.

About this clonotype: Just one base apart from a much larger clone, this may be a read error. The J gene is TRBJ2-5, the V gene TRBV29-1; 9 positions agree with TRBD1. This CDR3 is 13 amino acids long. The germline gives CDR1 SQVTM, CDR2 ANQGSEA. CDR3 residues: CSVSTGGGETQHF. The CDR3 nucleotides are TGCAGCGTTTCGACAGGGGGAGGAGAGACCCAGCACTTC.

This clonotype was picked up a small number of times. This chain uses TRBV12-3 or TRBV12-4 with TRBJ1-1; D is undetermined. V lost 10 bases and J 5 bases, leaving 17 bases between the germline ends. The CDR3 covers 13 residues. The CDR3 DNA reads as TGTGCCACCTCCGTAGGTAGAGGTACTGAAGCTTTCTTT. As protein: CATSVGRGTEAFF.

This clonotype was seen many times. The chain has TRBV7-9 and TRBJ2-5; perhaps TRBD1 as D (5 bases). CDR1 and CDR2 (germline): SEHNR, FQNEAQ (reference sequence). V was cut by 5 bases and J by 1 base, with 11 bases left in between. The CDR3 spans 14 residues. The CDR3 nucleotides read TGTGCCAGCAGCCCGACAGTGGTCCAAGAGACCCAGTACTTC. Its protein product is CASSPTVVQETQYF.

The rearrangement uses TRBV3-1 and TRBJ2-1; D is perhaps TRBD1 (9 bases). This CDR3 is 18 amino acids long. Trimming stripped 4 bases from V and 9 bases from J, with 28 bases between. In germline, CDR1 is LGHDT, CDR2 YNNKEL (reference sequence). The CDR3 DNA follows: TGTGCCAGCAGCCTACATACAGGGGGCCCGGGACTAGTAATTGAGCAGTTCTTC. Translation gives CASSLHTGGPGLVIEQFF.

This clonotype was counted ten times or more. The rearrangement links TRBV7-8 to TRBJ2-5; 12 bases match TRBD2. The CDR3 runs 16 residues. J was trimmed by 5 bases and V by 5 bases; bases with no gene match: 9. Looked up from germline, CDR1 is SGHVS and CDR2 is FQNEAQ. The CDR3 region has the DNA TGTGCCAGCAGCCTGAGACTAGCGGGGGTACTGGAGACCCAGTACTTC. As protein: CASSLRLAGVLETQYF.

This clonotype was recorded at least ten times. This rearrangement joins TRBV29-1 to TRBJ2-5; D might be TRBD2 (7 bases). The CDR3 loop spans 15 amino acids. V dropped 7 bases and J dropped 3 bases, with 21 bases sitting between them. The germline gives CDR1 SQVTM, CDR2 ANQGSEA. The CDR3 sequence: CSDLEVGGRKETQYF. The CDR3 DNA sequence: TGCAGCGACCTAGAGGTGGGGGGGCGGAAAGAGACCCAGTACTTC. Drawing the rest from reference TRBV29-1 and TRBJ2-5, the complete variable domain is SAVISQKPSRDICQRGTSLTIQCQVDSQVTMMFWYRQQPGQSLTLIATANQGSEATYESGFVIDKFPISRPNLTFSTLTVSNMSPEDSSIYLCSDLEVGGRKETQYFGPGTRLLVL.